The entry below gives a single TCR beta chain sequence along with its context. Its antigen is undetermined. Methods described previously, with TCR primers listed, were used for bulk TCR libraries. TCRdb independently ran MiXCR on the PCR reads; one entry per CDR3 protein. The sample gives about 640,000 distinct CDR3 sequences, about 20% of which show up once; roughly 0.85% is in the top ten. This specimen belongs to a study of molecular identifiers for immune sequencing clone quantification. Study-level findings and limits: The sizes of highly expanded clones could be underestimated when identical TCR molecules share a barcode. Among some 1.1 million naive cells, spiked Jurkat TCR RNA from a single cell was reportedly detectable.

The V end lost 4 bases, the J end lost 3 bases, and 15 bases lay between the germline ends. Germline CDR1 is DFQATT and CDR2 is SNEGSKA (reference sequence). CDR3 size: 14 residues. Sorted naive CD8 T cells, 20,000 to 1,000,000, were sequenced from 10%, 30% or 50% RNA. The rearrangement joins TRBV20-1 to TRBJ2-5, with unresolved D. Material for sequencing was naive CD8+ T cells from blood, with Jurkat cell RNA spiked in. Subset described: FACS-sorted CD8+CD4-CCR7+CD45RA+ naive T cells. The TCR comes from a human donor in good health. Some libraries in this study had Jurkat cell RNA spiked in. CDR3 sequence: CSAIEDHFEETQYF. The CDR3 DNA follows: TGCAGTGCTATAGAGGATCATTTCGAAGAGACCCAGTACTTC.